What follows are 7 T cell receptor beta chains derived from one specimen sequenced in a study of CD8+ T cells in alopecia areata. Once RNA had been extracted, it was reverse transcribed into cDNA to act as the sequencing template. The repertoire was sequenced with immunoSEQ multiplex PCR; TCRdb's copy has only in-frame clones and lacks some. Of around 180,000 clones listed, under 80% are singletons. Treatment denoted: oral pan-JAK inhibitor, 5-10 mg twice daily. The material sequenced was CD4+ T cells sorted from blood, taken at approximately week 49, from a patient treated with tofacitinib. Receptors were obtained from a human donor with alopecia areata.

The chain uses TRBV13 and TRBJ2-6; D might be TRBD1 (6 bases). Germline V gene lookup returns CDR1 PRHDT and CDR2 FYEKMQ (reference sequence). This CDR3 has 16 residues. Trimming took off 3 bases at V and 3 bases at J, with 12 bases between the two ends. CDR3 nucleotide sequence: TGTGCCAGCAGCTTCACAGGGAGCGGTGGGGCCAACGTCCTGACTTTC. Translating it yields CASSFTGSGGANVLTF.

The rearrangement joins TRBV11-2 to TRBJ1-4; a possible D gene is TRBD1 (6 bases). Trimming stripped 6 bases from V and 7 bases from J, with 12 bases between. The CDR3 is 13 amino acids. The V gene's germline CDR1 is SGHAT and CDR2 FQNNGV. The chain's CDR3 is CASSKQGTEKLFF. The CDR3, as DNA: TGTGCCAGCAGTAAGCAGGGGACTGAAAAACTGTTTTTT. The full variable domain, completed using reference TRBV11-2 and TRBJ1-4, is EAGVAQSPRYKIIEKRQSVAFWCNPISGHATLYWYQQILGQGPKLLIQFQNNGVVDDSQLPKDRFSAERLKGVDSTLKIQPAKLEDSAVYLCASSKQGTEKLFFGSGTQLSVL.

CDR3: CASSEALPNQPQHF. Here the CDR3 DNA reads TGTGCCAGCAGTGAGGCGCTGCCCAATCAGCCCCAGCATTTT. The chain is built from TRBV2 and TRBJ1-5; D gene unclear. V was cut by 3 bases and J by 3 bases, with 9 bases left in between. The germline CDR1 and CDR2 sequences are SNHLY and FYNNEI. The CDR3 sequence is 14 residues long.

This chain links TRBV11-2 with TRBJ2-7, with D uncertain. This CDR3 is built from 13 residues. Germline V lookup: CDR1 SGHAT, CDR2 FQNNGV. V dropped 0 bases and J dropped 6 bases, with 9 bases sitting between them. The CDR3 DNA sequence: TGTGCCAGCAGCTTAGATACCCTCGGCGAGCAGTACTTC. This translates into CASSLDTLGEQYF.

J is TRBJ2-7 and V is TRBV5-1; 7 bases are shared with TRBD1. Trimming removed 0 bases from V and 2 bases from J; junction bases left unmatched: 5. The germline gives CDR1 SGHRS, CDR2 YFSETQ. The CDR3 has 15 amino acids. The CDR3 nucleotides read TGCGCCAGCAGCTTGGTGGCAGGGGGACCCTACGAGCAGTACTTC. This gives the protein CASSLVAGGPYEQYF.

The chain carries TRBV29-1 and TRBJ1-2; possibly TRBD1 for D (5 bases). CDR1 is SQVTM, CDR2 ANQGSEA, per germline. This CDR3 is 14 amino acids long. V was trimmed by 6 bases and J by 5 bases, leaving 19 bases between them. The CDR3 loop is CSVGGNSGGYGYTF. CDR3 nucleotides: TGCAGCGTGGGGGGAAACTCGGGAGGGTATGGCTACACCTTC.

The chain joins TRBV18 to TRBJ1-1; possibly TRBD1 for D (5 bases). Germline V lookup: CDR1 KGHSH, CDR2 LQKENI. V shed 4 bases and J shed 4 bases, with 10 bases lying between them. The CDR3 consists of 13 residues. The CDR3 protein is CASSLRDGTEAFF. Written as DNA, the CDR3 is TGTGCCAGCTCACTCAGGGACGGCACTGAAGCTTTCTTT.